This T cell receptor (beta chain) stems from a study of beta chain features in type 1 diabetes. The CDR3 loop spans 15 amino acids. Trimming cost V 1 base and J 3 bases, with 12 bases left between them. Germline V CDR1 and CDR2: LGHNA, YSLEER. Stem cell-like memory, regulatory, central memory and naive CD4+ cells were sorted via CD45RO/CCR7/CD25/CD127/CD95/CD27. The authors reverse transcribed all of the isolated RNA, so sequencing captured expressed TCRB transcripts. The method was immunoSEQ multiplex PCR; TCRdb's version includes in-frame clones alone and lacks a portion of them. The sample carries 130,000 to 150,000 clones, 40% to 60% recorded once.

Sequenced material: Tregs from blood. The chain uses TRBV4-3 and TRBJ1-2; D not certain. The clonotype comes from a man aged 18 to 35 in good health. For the CDR3, the DNA is TGCGCCAGCAGCCAAGCGTTCAGGCCGGACTATGGCTACACCTTC. It translates to CASSQAFRPDYGYTF.